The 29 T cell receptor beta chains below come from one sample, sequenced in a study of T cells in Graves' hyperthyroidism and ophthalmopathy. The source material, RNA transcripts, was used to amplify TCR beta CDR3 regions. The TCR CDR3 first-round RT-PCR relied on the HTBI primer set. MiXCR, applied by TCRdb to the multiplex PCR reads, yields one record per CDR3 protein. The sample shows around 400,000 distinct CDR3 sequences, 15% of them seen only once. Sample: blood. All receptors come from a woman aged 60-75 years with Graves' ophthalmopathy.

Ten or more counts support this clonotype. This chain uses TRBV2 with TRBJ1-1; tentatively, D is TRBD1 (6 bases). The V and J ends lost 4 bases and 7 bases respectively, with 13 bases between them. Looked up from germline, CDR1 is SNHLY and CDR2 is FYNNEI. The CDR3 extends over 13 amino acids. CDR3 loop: CASSGGGGLEAFF. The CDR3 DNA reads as TGTGCCAGCAGTGGGGGGGGGGGCCTTGAAGCTTTCTTT.

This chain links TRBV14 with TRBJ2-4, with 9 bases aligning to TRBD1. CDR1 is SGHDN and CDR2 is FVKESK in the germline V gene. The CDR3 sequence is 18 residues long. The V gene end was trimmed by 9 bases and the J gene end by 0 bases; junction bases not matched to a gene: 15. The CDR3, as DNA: TGTGCCAGATTCGGGGTTACAGGGGGCCCCCTAGCCAAAAACATTCAGTACTTC. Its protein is CARFGVTGGPLAKNIQYF.

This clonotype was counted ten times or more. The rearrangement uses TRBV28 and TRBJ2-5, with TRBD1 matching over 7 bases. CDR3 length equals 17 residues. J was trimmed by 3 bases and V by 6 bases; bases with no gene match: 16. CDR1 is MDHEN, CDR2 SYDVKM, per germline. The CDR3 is CASSPKEGGADEETQYF. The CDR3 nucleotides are TGTGCCAGCAGCCCCAAGGAAGGGGGCGCGGATGAAGAGACCCAGTACTTC.

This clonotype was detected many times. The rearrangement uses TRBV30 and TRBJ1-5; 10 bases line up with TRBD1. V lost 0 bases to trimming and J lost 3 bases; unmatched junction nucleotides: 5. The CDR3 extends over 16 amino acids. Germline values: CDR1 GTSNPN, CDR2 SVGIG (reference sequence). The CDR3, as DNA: TGTGCCTGGAGTGTAGGCGGGACAGGGGCCAATCAGCCCCAGCATTTT. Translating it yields CAWSVGGTGANQPQHF.

The CDR3 reads CASSLMFGKETQYF. The CDR3, as DNA: TGTGCCAGCAGCTTGATGTTCGGAAAGGAGACCCAGTACTTC. The chain employs TRBV7-9 and TRBJ2-5; D remains unclear. V was pared by 3 bases and J by 5 bases, with 13 bases between. From germline, CDR1 is SEHNR and CDR2 FQNEAQ (reference sequence). This CDR3 has 14 amino acids.

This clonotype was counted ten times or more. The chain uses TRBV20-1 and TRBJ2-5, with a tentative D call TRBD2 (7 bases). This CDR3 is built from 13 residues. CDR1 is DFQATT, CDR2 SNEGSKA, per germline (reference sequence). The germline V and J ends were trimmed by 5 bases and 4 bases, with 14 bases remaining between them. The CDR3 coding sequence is TGCAGTGCTGAAGGGGGGGCTGGAGAGACCCAGTACTTC. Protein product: CSAEGGAGETQYF.

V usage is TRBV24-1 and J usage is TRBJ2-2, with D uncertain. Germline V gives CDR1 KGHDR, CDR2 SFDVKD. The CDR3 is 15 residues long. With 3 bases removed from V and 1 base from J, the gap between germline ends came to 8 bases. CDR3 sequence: CATSDPDRNTGELFF. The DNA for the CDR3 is TGTGCCACCAGTGATCCGGATAGGAACACCGGGGAGCTGTTTTTT.

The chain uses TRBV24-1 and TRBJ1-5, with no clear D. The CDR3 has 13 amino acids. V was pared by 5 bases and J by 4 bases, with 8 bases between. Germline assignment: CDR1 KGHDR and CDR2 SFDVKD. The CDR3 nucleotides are TGTGCCACCAGTGGCCCCAGGAATCAGCCCCAGCATTTT. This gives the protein CATSGPRNQPQHF.

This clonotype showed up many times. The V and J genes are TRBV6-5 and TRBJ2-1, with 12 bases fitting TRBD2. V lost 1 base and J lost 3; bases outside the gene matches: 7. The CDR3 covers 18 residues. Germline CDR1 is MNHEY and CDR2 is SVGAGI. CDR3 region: CASSYFPGLAGDYNEQFF. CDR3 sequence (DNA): TGTGCCAGCAGTTACTTCCCGGGACTAGCGGGCGACTACAATGAGCAGTTCTTC.

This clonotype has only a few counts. The CDR3 DNA reads TGCAGCGTTGAGAGCGGGGGAGGGCAGTACTTC. Translated: CSVESGGGQYF. V is TRBV29-1 and J is TRBJ2-7; TRBD2 matches 8 bases. Germline CDR1 reads SQVTM; CDR2 reads ANQGSEA. The CDR3 consists of 11 residues. Unmatched junction bases numbered 4, after V lost 3 bases and J lost 9 bases.

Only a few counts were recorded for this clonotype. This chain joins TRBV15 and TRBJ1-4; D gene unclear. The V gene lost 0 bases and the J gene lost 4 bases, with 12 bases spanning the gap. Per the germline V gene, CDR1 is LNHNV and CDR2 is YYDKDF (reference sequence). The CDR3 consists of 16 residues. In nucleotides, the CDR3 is TGTGCCACCAGCAGAGATCCGGGCGGGGTTAATGAAAAACTGTTTTTT. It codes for CATSRDPGGVNEKLFF. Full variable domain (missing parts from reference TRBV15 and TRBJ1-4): DAMVIQNPRYQVTQFGKPVTLSCSQTLNHNVMYWYQQKSSQAPKLLFHYYDKDFNNEADTPDNFQSRRPNTSFCFLDIRSPGLGDTAMYLCATSRDPGGVNEKLFFGSGTQLSVL.

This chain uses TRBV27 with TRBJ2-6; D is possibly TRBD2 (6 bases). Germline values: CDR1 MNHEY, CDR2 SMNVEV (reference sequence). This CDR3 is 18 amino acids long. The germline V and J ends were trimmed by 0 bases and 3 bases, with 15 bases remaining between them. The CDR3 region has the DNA TGTGCCAGCAGTTTATCGCCGGGGGTTTCTGATGGGGCCAACGTCCTGACTTTC. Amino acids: CASSLSPGVSDGANVLTF.

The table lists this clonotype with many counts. CDR3 coding DNA: TGTGCCAGCAACCTAATGGCGATACGTGGAGATACGCAGTATTTT. Translated: CASNLMAIRGDTQYF. The rearrangement joins TRBV7-2 to TRBJ2-3, with D unclear. The CDR3 totals 15 residues. Trimming took 7 bases from V and 5 from J, leaving 19 bases between them. Per the germline V gene, CDR1 is SGHTA and CDR2 is FQGNSA.

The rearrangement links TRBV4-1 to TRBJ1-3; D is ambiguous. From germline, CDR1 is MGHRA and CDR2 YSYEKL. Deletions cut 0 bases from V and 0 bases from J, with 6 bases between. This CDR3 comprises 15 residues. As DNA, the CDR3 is TGCGCCAGCAGCCAAGAGCTGAGCTCTGGAAACACCATATATTTT. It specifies CASSQELSSGNTIYF.

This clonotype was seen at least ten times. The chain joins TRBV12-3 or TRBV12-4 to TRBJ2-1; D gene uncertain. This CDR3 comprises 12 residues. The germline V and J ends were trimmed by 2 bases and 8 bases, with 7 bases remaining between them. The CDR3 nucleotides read TGTGCCAGCAGTTTAAACTGGGATGAGCAGTTCTTC. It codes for CASSLNWDEQFF.

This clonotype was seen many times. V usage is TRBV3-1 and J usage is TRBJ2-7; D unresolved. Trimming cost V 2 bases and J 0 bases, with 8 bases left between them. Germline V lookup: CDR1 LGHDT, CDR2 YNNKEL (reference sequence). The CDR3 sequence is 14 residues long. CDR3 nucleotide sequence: TGTGCCAGCAGCCAACCGGGTAGCTCCTACGAGCAGTACTTC. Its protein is CASSQPGSSYEQYF.

CDR3 in DNA: TGTGCCAGCGTGGGGGGGGCAGGGTATGGCTACACCTTC. Encoded protein: CASVGGAGYGYTF. The chain combines TRBV28 with TRBJ1-2, with D perhaps TRBD1 (6 bases). This CDR3 region has 13 residues. Germline V gives CDR1 MDHEN, CDR2 SYDVKM. V gave up 8 bases and J gave up 5 bases, with 15 bases separating them.

CDR3 in DNA: TGCGCCAGCAGCTTGAACTCGGGAGTCACTGAAGCTTTCTTT. This gives the protein CASSLNSGVTEAFF. The chain carries TRBV5-1 and TRBJ1-1, with D hard to call. The V gene lost 1 base and the J gene lost 4 bases, with 11 bases spanning the gap. Germline loops: CDR1 SGHRS, CDR2 YFSETQ. This CDR3 contains 14 residues.

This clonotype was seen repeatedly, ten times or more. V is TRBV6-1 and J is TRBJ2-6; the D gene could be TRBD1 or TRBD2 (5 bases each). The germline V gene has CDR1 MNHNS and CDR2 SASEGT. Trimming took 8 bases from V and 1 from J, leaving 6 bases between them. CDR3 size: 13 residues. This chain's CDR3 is CASGGSGANVLTF. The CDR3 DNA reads TGTGCCAGCGGGGGATCTGGGGCCAACGTCCTGACTTTC.

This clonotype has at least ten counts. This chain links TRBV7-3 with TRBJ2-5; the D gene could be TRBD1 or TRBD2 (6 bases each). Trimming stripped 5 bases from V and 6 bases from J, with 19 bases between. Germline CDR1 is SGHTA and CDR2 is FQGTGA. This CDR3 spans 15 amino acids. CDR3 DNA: TGTGCCAGCAGCCCCCGGGCCGGGGGCAGACAGACCCAGTACTTC. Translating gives CASSPRAGGRQTQYF. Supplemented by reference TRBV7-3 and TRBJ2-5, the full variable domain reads GAGVSQTPSNKVTEKGKYVELRCDPISGHTALYWYRQSLGQGPEFLIYFQGTGAADDSGLPNDRFFAVRPEGSVSTLKIQRTERGDSAVYLCASSPRAGGRQTQYFGPGTRLLVL.

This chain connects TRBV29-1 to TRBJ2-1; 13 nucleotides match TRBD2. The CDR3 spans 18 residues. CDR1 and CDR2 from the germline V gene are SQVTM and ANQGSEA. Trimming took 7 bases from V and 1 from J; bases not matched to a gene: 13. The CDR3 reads CSAMGGLAGEGSYNEQFF. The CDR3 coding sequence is TGCAGCGCAATGGGAGGACTAGCGGGAGAGGGGTCCTACAATGAGCAGTTCTTC.

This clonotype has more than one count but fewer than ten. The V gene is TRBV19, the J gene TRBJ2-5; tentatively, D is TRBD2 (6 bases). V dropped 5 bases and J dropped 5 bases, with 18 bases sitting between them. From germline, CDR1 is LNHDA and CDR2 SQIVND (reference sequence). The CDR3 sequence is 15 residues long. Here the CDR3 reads CASSPRDAGRETQYF. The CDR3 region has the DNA TGTGCCAGTAGTCCGCGGGACGCTGGTCGGGAGACCCAGTACTTC.

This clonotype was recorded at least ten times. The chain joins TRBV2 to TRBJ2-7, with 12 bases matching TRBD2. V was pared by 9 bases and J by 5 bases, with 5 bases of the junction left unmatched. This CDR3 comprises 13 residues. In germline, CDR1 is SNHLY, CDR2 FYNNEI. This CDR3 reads CASRLAGVNEQYF. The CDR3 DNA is TGTGCCAGTAGACTAGCGGGAGTAAACGAGCAGTACTTC. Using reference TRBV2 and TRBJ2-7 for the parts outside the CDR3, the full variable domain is EPEVTQTPSHQVTQMGQEVILRCVPISNHLYFYWYRQILGQKVEFLVSFYNNEISEKSEIFDDQFSVERPDGSNFTLKIRSTKLEDSAMYFCASRLAGVNEQYFGPGTRLTVT.

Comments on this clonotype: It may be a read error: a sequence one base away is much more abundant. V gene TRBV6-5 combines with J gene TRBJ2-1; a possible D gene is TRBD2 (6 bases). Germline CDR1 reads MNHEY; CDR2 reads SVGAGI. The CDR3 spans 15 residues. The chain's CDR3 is CASSYDGSSYDEQFF. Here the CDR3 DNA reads TGTGCCAGCAGTTACGACGGGAGCTCCTACGATGAGCAGTTCTTC.

This chain's CDR3 is CSARRTSGRSYEQFF. The CDR3 coding sequence is TGCAGTGCTAGGCGGACTAGCGGGAGGTCGTATGAGCAGTTCTTC. V is TRBV20-1 and J is TRBJ2-1; the match to TRBD2 covers 14 bases. The germline V gene encodes CDR1 DFQATT and CDR2 SNEGSKA (reference sequence). Losses at the gene ends were 3 bases for V and 8 bases for J; bases not matched to a gene: 6. This CDR3 comprises 15 residues.

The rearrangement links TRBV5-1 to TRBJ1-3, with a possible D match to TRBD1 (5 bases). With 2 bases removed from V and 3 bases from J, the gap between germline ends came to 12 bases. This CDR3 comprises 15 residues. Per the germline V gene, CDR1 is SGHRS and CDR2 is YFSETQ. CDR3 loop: CASSFQGEVGNTIYF. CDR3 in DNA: TGCGCCAGCAGCTTTCAGGGTGAGGTTGGAAACACCATATATTTT.

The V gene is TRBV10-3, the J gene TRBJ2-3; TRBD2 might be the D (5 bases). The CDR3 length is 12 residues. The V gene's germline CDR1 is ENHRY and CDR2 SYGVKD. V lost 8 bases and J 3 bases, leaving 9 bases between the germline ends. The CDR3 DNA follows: TGTGCCATCGGACTCGGTACAGATACGCAGTATTTT. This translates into CAIGLGTDTQYF.

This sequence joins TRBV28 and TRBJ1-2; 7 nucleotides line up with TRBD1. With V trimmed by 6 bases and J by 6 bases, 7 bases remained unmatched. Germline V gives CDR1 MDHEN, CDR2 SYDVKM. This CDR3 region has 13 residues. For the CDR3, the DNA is TGTGCCAGCAGAGCGACAGGGCGGGATGGCTACACCTTC. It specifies CASRATGRDGYTF.

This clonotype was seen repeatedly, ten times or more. The CDR3 sequence: CATSPAGSYEQYF. CDR3 DNA: TGTGCCACCAGTCCGGCAGGGTCCTACGAGCAGTACTTC. The J gene is TRBJ2-7, the V gene TRBV24-1, with D possibly being TRBD1 (5 bases). CDR3 length: 13 residues. The germline V gene encodes CDR1 KGHDR and CDR2 SFDVKD. Trimming removed 6 bases at V and 1 base at J, with 9 bases between.